The next 16 T cell receptor beta chains were all read from a single sample in a study of beta chain features in type 1 diabetes. The entirety of the isolated RNA underwent reverse transcription, so expressed TCRB transcripts were sequenced. TCRdb's copy holds only in-frame clones and misses some; the assay was immunoSEQ multiplex PCR. The sample consists of over 600,000 clones, around an eighth of them appearing once. Which antigens these TCRs recognize remains unknown. Study conclusions and caveats: Across all four CD4+ subsets, people with type 1 diabetes showed modestly shorter TCRB CDR3s.

Input material: naive CD4+ T cells from blood. All receptors derive from a man younger than 45 with type 1 diabetes.

V gene TRBV21-1 combines with J gene TRBJ1-5. TRBV21-1 constitutes a pseudogene. This CDR3 has 14 amino acids. The CDR3 loop is CASSKSRLNQPQHF. CDR3 DNA: TGTGCCAGCAGCAAGAGTCGCCTCAATCAGCCCCAGCATTTT.

This clone has a handful of counts. The chain combines TRBV29-1 with TRBJ2-2; the D call may be TRBD1 or TRBD2 (5 bases each). CDR1 and CDR2 (germline): SQVTM, ANQGSEA. V lost 8 bases to trimming and J lost 1 base, with 14 bases between them. The CDR3 is 14 residues long. CDR3 protein: CSISGAENTGELFF. Written as DNA, the CDR3 is TGCAGCATATCCGGGGCCGAGAACACCGGGGAGCTGTTTTTT.

Of note for this clone: Other DNA sequences in the same sample also yield this CDR3. The gene calls are TRBV5-1 and TRBJ2-5; D remains unclear. V dropped 1 base and J dropped 4 bases, with 8 bases sitting between them. Per the germline V gene, CDR1 is SGHRS and CDR2 is YFSETQ. This CDR3 has 13 amino acids. The CDR3 DNA reads TGCGCCAGCAGCTTGTCAAGAGGAGAGACCCAGTACTTC. Its protein is CASSLSRGETQYF.

There are a few counts of this clone. The chain links TRBV5-6 to TRBJ2-5; D assignment may be TRBD1 or TRBD2 (5 bases each). Deletions cut 3 bases from V and 1 base from J, with 10 bases between. Germline V gene data show CDR1 as SGHDT and CDR2 as YYEEEE. This CDR3 is built from 14 residues. CDR3 nucleotides: TGTGCCAGCAGCTGGGGACCGAGCCAAGAGACCCAGTACTTC. This encodes CASSWGPSQETQYF.

V and J are TRBV27 and TRBJ2-2; the D call may be TRBD1 or TRBD2 (6 bases each). CDR1 and CDR2 from the germline V gene are MNHEY and SMNVEV (reference sequence). The CDR3 has 14 amino acids. Trimming left V 6 bases short and J 6 bases short, with 14 bases between. CDR3 DNA: TGTGCCAGCAGCGACCAGGGGAGGCCCGGGGAGCTGTTTTTT. It is translated as CASSDQGRPGELFF.

This chain links TRBV11-2 with TRBJ2-1; no firm D call. The CDR3 extends over 12 amino acids. V was cut by 4 bases and J by 4 bases, with 5 bases left in between. Germline V gene sequence: CDR1 SGHAT, CDR2 FQNNGV. The CDR3 DNA sequence: TGTGCCAGCAGCTATGCGTACAATGAGCAGTTCTTC. This gives the protein CASSYAYNEQFF.

This clone was detected only a few times. J is TRBJ2-1 and V is TRBV6-6; possible D gene TRBD1, 6 bases. CDR1 and CDR2 from the germline V gene are MNHNY and SVGAGI (reference sequence). V dropped 5 bases and J dropped 6 bases, with 17 bases sitting between them. The CDR3 extends over 15 amino acids. The CDR3 loop is CASSPPQGFPNEQFF. The CDR3 DNA sequence: TGTGCCAGCAGTCCCCCTCAGGGGTTTCCCAATGAGCAGTTCTTC.

The V gene is TRBV6-6, the J gene TRBJ1-4; D gene unclear. The V end lost 3 bases, the J end lost 8 bases, and 13 bases lay between the germline ends. In germline, CDR1 is MNHNY, CDR2 SVGAGI (reference sequence). The CDR3 runs 14 residues. CDR3 DNA sequence: TGTGCCAGCAGTTATGGCCACCGGGCCGAAAAACTGTTTTTT. Protein product: CASSYGHRAEKLFF.

For the CDR3, the DNA is TGTGCCAGCAGCATACAAGGAGGTCGGGAGACCCAGTACTTC. Its protein is CASSIQGGRETQYF. This chain joins TRBV7-9 and TRBJ2-5; D might be TRBD2 (5 bases). The germline CDR1 and CDR2 sequences are SEHNR and FQNEAQ (reference sequence). The CDR3 is 14 amino acids. V was pared by 5 bases and J by 5 bases, with 15 bases between.

V and J are TRBV7-9 and TRBJ1-2; 9 bases match TRBD1. The V gene end was trimmed by 5 bases and the J gene end by 2 bases; junction bases not matched to a gene: 12. The CDR3 runs to 17 residues. The germline V gene encodes CDR1 SEHNR and CDR2 FQNEAQ (reference sequence). The chain's CDR3 is CASSASYRGRRNYGYTF. In nucleotides, the CDR3 is TGTGCCAGCAGCGCATCATACAGGGGGCGGAGGAACTATGGCTACACCTTC.

V and J are TRBV23-1 and TRBJ1-6; no firm D call. TRBV23-1 is noted as an ORF with a role that remains uncertain. The CDR3 extends over 15 amino acids. Trimming stripped 4 bases from V and 1 base from J, with 8 bases between. The CDR3 loop reads CASSRPGSYNSPLHF. DNA for the CDR3: TGCGCCAGCAGTCGCCCGGGATCCTATAATTCACCCCTCCACTTT.

This rearrangement joins TRBV18 to TRBJ1-2, with a tentative D call TRBD1 (5 bases). The V gene lost 6 bases and the J gene lost 4 bases, with 18 bases spanning the gap. From germline, CDR1 is KGHSH and CDR2 LQKENI. CDR3 length equals 15 residues. This chain's CDR3 is CASSLDGDGSYGYTF. The CDR3 bases are TGTGCCAGCTCCCTCGATGGGGACGGGAGCTATGGCTACACCTTC.

This clone was seen more than once but under ten times. The CDR3 DNA reads TGTGCCAGCTCCCCTAGGGGTGTCGGGACGGGCGCTGAAGCTTTCTTT. The encoded protein is CASSPRGVGTGAEAFF. The chain couples TRBV18 to TRBJ1-1; a weak D match, TRBD1 (5 bases). The V end lost 6 bases, the J end lost 6 bases, and 23 bases lay between the germline ends. CDR1 and CDR2 (germline): KGHSH, LQKENI. CDR3 length: 16 residues. The variable domain in full, with the rest retrieved from reference TRBV18 and TRBJ1-1, is NAGVMQNPRHLVRRRGQEARLRCSPMKGHSHVYWYRQLPEEGLKFMVYLQKENIIDESGMPKERFSAEFPKEGPSILRIQQVVRGDSAAYFCASSPRGVGTGAEAFFGQGTRLTVV.

In this sample, this clone turned up a few times. The rearrangement joins TRBV7-3 to TRBJ2-1; D might be TRBD1 (5 bases). The CDR3 is made up of 14 amino acids. V dropped 2 bases and J dropped 1 base, with 6 bases sitting between them. Germline CDR1 is SGHTA and CDR2 is FQGTGA. The CDR3 nucleotides read TGTGCCAGCAGCTTACAGGGATCCTACAATGAGCAGTTCTTC. It specifies CASSLQGSYNEQFF.

In this sample, this clone turned up a few times. Other DNA sequences in this sample translate to the same CDR3. The chain joins TRBV9 to TRBJ1-1, with D possibly being TRBD1 (5 bases). V was shortened by 2 bases and J by 1 base, with 6 bases between the two germline ends. This CDR3 has 13 amino acids. The germline V gene has CDR1 SGDLS and CDR2 YYNGEE. The CDR3 DNA follows: TGTGCCAGCAGCGTGGACAAGAACACTGAAGCTTTCTTT. This sequence encodes CASSVDKNTEAFF.

This clone was counted only a few times. The V call is TRBV5-4, the J call TRBJ2-1, with 10 bases matching TRBD1. With V trimmed by 4 bases and J by 3 bases, 4 bases remained unmatched. Germline assignment: CDR1 SGHNT and CDR2 YYREEE (reference sequence). The CDR3 extends over 15 amino acids. CDR3: CASSPGQGGYNEQFF. In nucleotides, the CDR3 is TGTGCCAGCAGCCCCGGACAGGGGGGCTACAATGAGCAGTTCTTC.